This TCR beta chain was sequenced during a study of cytomegalovirus exposure and HLA in healthy donors. Whole-study findings and limits: Most TCR sequences were uncommon, yet certain public TCRs appeared in many donors. In a later analysis, V- and J-gene trimming of beta chains associated with a DCLRE1C missense variant, replicated independently. Cytomegalovirus-associated status was assigned to about 150 TCR beta chains.

Germline CDR1 reads MNHEY; CDR2 reads SVGAGI. J gave up 2 bases and V 0 bases, and 3 bases lay outside the gene matches. The CDR3 extends over 16 amino acids. Vbeta (60) and Jbeta (13) primers were used in the PCR. Data came from immunoSEQ multiplex PCR; TCRdb stores just in-frame clones and leaves some out. The top ten clones hold around 5% of a sample with over 150,000 clones, approximately 80% of them seen once. Comments on this clone: The antigen is unknown.

The sequencing input was PBMCs. The chain uses TRBV6-5 and TRBJ2-3; 9 nucleotides agree with TRBD2. The receptor was isolated from a man aged 18 to 29 in good health and CMV-seronegative. CDR3 region: CASSYSLAGNTDTQYF. The CDR3 bases are TGTGCCAGCAGTTACTCCCTAGCGGGGAACACAGATACGCAGTATTTT.